This T cell receptor (beta chain) was recorded in a study of blood T cell repertoires in COVID-19. Study-level background: COVID-19 samples collected from the United States, Italy and Spain covered acute and convalescent phases.

This CDR3 spans 15 amino acids. CDR1 SGHVS and CDR2 FNYEAQ come from the germline V gene. Trimming cost V 5 bases and J 5 bases; bases outside gene matches: 8. Original analysis: The assay estimated nucleated cells by amplifying reference gene primers. Sequencing used immunoSEQ multiplex PCR; TCRdb keeps in-frame clones, though not all of them. V and J calls plus clone size are reproduced from that table; the DNA served to infer D and trimming. This table has 150,000 to 200,000 clones, approximately 80% appearing once. Patients of the Seattle cohort, enrolled during active infection, were followed longitudinally.

The clonotype was recovered from a woman aged 40-49 years with COVID-19, enrolled during active disease. The chain is built from TRBV7-6 and TRBJ2-5; 10 bases are shared with TRBD1. The sequenced sample consisted of peripheral blood. The CDR3 DNA reads as TGTGCCAGCAGCCCCGGACAGGGGGTAGGGGAGACCCAGTACTTC. Amino acid sequence: CASSPGQGVGETQYF. The variable domain in full, completed from reference TRBV7-6 and TRBJ2-5, reads GAGVSQSPRYKVTKRGQDVALRCDPISGHVSLYWYRQALGQGPEFLTYFNYEAQQDKSGLPNDRFSAERPEGSISTLTIQRTEQRDSAMYRCASSPGQGVGETQYFGPGTRLLVL.